This TCR beta chain came from a study of long-term antiretroviral therapy in people with HIV. The overall study: Sampling started about a decade before the 2015 immediate-ART recommendation. Study-level points and caveats: Whichever time point was examined, clones expanded before ART dominated the repertoire. Information on adherence, resistance and therapy changes was unavailable. Diversity rose after ART but stayed below transplant donor controls.

The CDR3 contains 14 residues. Germline assignment: CDR1 SGHRS and CDR2 YFSETQ. The V gene end was trimmed by 4 bases and the J gene end by 3 bases; junction bases not matched to a gene: 2. Version v3.0 of the immunoSEQ assay was performed at survey level. Method: immunoSEQ multiplex PCR; TCRdb's copy keeps in-frame clones and lacks some. This table holds 15,000 or so clones, 78% found once. Regarding this clone: Its specificity is not known.

V gene TRBV5-1 combines with J gene TRBJ2-2; the match to TRBD1 covers 8 bases. The clonotype was recovered from a woman aged 40 to 55 with HIV. The sequenced sample was unsorted PBMCs, obtained approximately 3.2 years after starting antiretroviral therapy. CDR3 residues: CASSETGDTGELFF. Here the CDR3 DNA reads TGCGCCAGCAGCGAGACAGGGGACACCGGGGAGCTGTTTTTT.